The 19 T cell receptor beta chains below were found in one sample sequenced in a study of post-analysis software for immune sequencing data. Points from the study as a whole: Comparison of patients with controls showed 4 to 6 TRBV segments more frequent in patients, TRBV5-6, TRBV5-1 and TRBV20-1 among them.

The antigens of these receptors remain unknown. cDNA libraries for TCR beta contained unique molecular identifiers. TCRdb redid the calling of the PCR reads with MiXCR, one entry per CDR3 protein. The data show 600,000 to 750,000 distinct CDR3 sequences, with about 60% seen just once and about 11% held by the top ten. Specimen: blood. Source of these receptors: a girl aged 2-9 years with multiple sclerosis.

Worth noting for this clonotype: The germline gene is not matched at one end of the junction; a read error may be the cause. The chain links TRBV12-3 or TRBV12-4 to TRBJ2-1, with TRBD2 identical over 9 bases. The CDR3 is 17 residues long. CDR3 coding DNA: TGTGCCAGCAGTTTCCACGCGGGGGGGCGGAATCACAATGGGCAGTTCTTC. As protein: CASSFHAGGRNHNGQFF.

The rearrangement uses TRBV7-6 and TRBJ2-1; D not certain. From germline, CDR1 is SGHVS and CDR2 FNYEAQ. The CDR3 contains 16 residues. V was shortened by 0 bases and J by 6 bases, with 15 bases between the two germline ends. CDR3 sequence reads: CASSLAVEGLSNEQFF. Written as DNA, the CDR3 is TGTGCCAGCAGCTTAGCAGTGGAAGGGTTATCCAATGAGCAGTTCTTC.

This clonotype came up once. The rearrangement joins TRBV18 to TRBJ2-1; TRBD1 matches at 9 bases. The length of the CDR3 is 16 residues. V shed 3 bases, J shed 3 bases, and the junction held 6 bases outside the gene matches. The V gene's germline CDR1 is KGHSH and CDR2 LQKENI. The CDR3 loop is CASSPGDRASYNEQFF. The CDR3 nucleotides are TGTGCCAGCTCACCGGGGGACAGGGCTAGCTACAATGAGCAGTTCTTC.

This clonotype was detected only once. V is TRBV5-1 and J is TRBJ1-2; possibly TRBD1 for D (6 bases). The CDR3 is made up of 14 amino acids. Trimming left V 0 bases short and J 8 bases short, with 14 bases between. Germline V gene lookup returns CDR1 SGHRS and CDR2 YFSETQ. The CDR3 DNA sequence: TGCGCCAGCAGCTTGGCCGCGGGGGCAGGGGGCTACACCTTC. This codes for CASSLAAGAGGYTF.

The rearrangement uses TRBV3-1 and TRBJ1-6; D perhaps matches TRBD1 (6 bases). CDR3 length: 14 amino acids. Germline V gives CDR1 LGHDT, CDR2 YNNKEL (reference sequence). V was clipped by 5 bases and J by 10 bases, with 15 bases between them. CDR3 coding DNA: TGTGCCAGCAGCTACGGGGGCTCGCAGTCACCCCTCCACTTT. Its translation: CASSYGGSQSPLHF.

The V and J genes are TRBV29-1 and TRBJ2-1; 7 nucleotides align to TRBD2. Germline values: CDR1 SQVTM, CDR2 ANQGSEA. The CDR3 has 15 residues. The V and J ends lost 3 bases and 4 bases, in that order; junction bases with no gene match: 9. The CDR3 loop is CSVDTRGGFYNEQFF. In DNA, the CDR3 is TGCAGCGTTGACACACGCGGGGGTTTTTACAATGAGCAGTTCTTC.

This chain joins TRBV12-3 or TRBV12-4 and TRBJ2-7, with 11 bases lining up with TRBD2. The J call may be mistaken, given a closer DNA end match to TRBJ2-5. This CDR3 region has 14 residues. CDR3 coding DNA: TGTGCCAGCAGTTACGGGACTAGCGGAGAGACCCAGTACTTC. This encodes CASSYGTSGETQYF.

This sequence joins TRBV27 and TRBJ2-1; 8 nucleotides align to TRBD2. The germline gives CDR1 MNHEY, CDR2 SMNVEV (reference sequence). The CDR3 has 19 amino acids. The V segment lost 5 bases and the J segment 1 base; nucleotides outside the gene matches: 16. The CDR3 DNA sequence: TGTGCCAGCAGTCGCGAGGCAGGGCTAGCGGGTCCTTCCTACAATGAGCAGTTCTTC. Translation gives CASSREAGLAGPSYNEQFF.

The chain employs TRBV3-1 and TRBJ2-5; D is unclear. The CDR3 spans 14 residues. V was cut by 5 bases and J by 1 base, with 11 bases left in between. Per germline, CDR1 LGHDT and CDR2 YNNKEL (reference sequence). Here the CDR3 reads CASSSRTVQETQYF. For the CDR3, the DNA is TGTGCCAGCAGCTCTCGGACGGTCCAAGAGACCCAGTACTTC.

The chain recombines TRBV20-1 with TRBJ1-2; TRBD1 matches at 7 bases. The CDR3 runs to 16 residues. The V and J ends lost 6 bases and 7 bases, in that order; junction bases with no gene match: 20. The germline CDR1 and CDR2 sequences are DFQATT and SNEGSKA (reference sequence). The CDR3 protein is CSADSTGKVGVGGYTF. DNA for the CDR3: TGCAGTGCGGATTCGACAGGGAAAGTGGGAGTAGGTGGCTACACCTTC.

This clonotype came up many times. The chain combines TRBV6-2 or TRBV6-3 with TRBJ2-7; D possibly corresponds to TRBD1 (6 bases). The CDR3 contains 14 residues. Trimming pared 6 bases from V and 0 bases from J, leaving 12 bases between. Per germline, CDR1 MNHEY and CDR2 SVGEGT. This CDR3 is CASSLGQSSYEQYF. The CDR3 DNA reads TGTGCCAGCAGCCTCGGACAGAGCTCCTACGAGCAGTACTTC.

This clonotype has just a few counts. The chain joins TRBV6-5 to TRBJ2-7; the D is unclear. Trimming pared 2 bases from V and 0 bases from J, leaving 8 bases between. The CDR3 contains 14 residues. Germline assignment: CDR1 MNHEY and CDR2 SVGAGI. This CDR3 reads CASSYGPSSYEQYF. The DNA of the CDR3 is TGTGCCAGCAGTTACGGACCAAGCTCCTACGAGCAGTACTTC.

The genes are TRBV7-9 and TRBJ2-3; perhaps TRBD1 as D (7 bases). The CDR3 is 17 residues long. Germline V gives CDR1 SEHNR, CDR2 FQNEAQ (reference sequence). Between the trimmed V and J ends, which lost 5 bases and 2 bases, there was a span of 20 bases. CDR3 amino acids: CASSPREGGTATDTQYF. The CDR3 region has the DNA TGTGCCAGCAGCCCTAGGGAAGGCGGGACAGCCACAGATACGCAGTATTTT.

In this sample, this clonotype turned up a few times. V usage is TRBV29-1 and J usage is TRBJ2-5; TRBD2 matches 8 bases. Germline CDR1 is SQVTM and CDR2 is ANQGSEA. Unmatched junction bases numbered 10, after V lost 7 bases and J lost 3 bases. CDR3 length equals 14 residues. The CDR3 region has the DNA TGCAGCGGGACTAGCAGGGCAACCGAAGAGACCCAGTACTTC. It yields the protein CSGTSRATEETQYF. Full variable domain (rest looked up from reference TRBV29-1 and TRBJ2-5): SAVISQKPSRDICQRGTSLTIQCQVDSQVTMMFWYRQQPGQSLTLIATANQGSEATYESGFVIDKFPISRPNLTFSTLTVSNMSPEDSSIYLCSGTSRATEETQYFGPGTRLLVL.

The chain employs TRBV7-9 and TRBJ2-4; 8 bases agree with TRBD1. The V and J ends lost 5 bases and 3 bases, in that order; junction bases with no gene match: 3. Germline V gene data show CDR1 as SEHNR and CDR2 as FQNEAQ (reference sequence). The CDR3 has 14 residues. CDR3 loop: CASSKQGDKNIQYF. CDR3 in DNA: TGTGCCAGCAGCAAACAGGGGGACAAAAACATTCAGTACTTC.

The chain combines TRBV4-3 with TRBJ1-2; D is unclear. The germline V gene encodes CDR1 LGHNA and CDR2 YSLEER. The ends were cut back, 3 bases at V and 8 bases at J, with 19 bases in the middle. The CDR3 length is 15 residues. The CDR3: CASSHGLAGWNGYTF. As DNA, the CDR3 is TGCGCCAGCAGCCACGGTCTGGCAGGTTGGAACGGCTACACCTTC.

The V gene is TRBV29-1, the J gene TRBJ2-5; 8 bases are shared with TRBD1. Germline V CDR1 and CDR2: SQVTM, ANQGSEA. The trim removed 7 bases at V and 5 bases at J, leaving 6 bases unmatched. This CDR3 is 12 amino acids long. The CDR3 reads CSARQGMETQYF. The CDR3 nucleotides read TGCAGCGCTAGACAGGGGATGGAGACCCAGTACTTC.

This clonotype was found once. V is TRBV6-6 and J is TRBJ2-1; 8 nucleotides align to TRBD2. Trimming took 6 bases from V and 9 from J; bases not matched to a gene: 13. Germline V gene data show CDR1 as MNHNY and CDR2 as SVGAGI (reference sequence). The CDR3 is made up of 15 amino acids. CDR3: CASRTDRTSQREQFF. The CDR3 DNA reads as TGTGCCAGCAGGACCGACAGGACTAGCCAACGTGAGCAGTTCTTC.

This chain connects TRBV5-1 to TRBJ1-2; D gene ambiguous. There are 14 residues in the CDR3. CDR1 is SGHRS, CDR2 YFSETQ, per germline. V was pared by 2 bases and J by 3 bases, with 11 bases between. The CDR3 DNA sequence: TGCGCCAGCAGCTTTATCAAGGGCGACTATGGCTACACCTTC. This translates into CASSFIKGDYGYTF.